The next 2 T cell receptor beta chains were all read from a single sample in a study of blood T cell repertoires in COVID-19 (dated by TCRdb to 2018 to 2020). Library generation was performed with the immunoSEQ multiplex PCR assay. Imported from immuneACCESS, the table was reduced by TCRdb to in-frame sequences with V and J called. These copies leave out some clones; in studies compared against another copy, an unresolved V gene accounts for under half, and the cause of the remainder is not known. The table for this sample lists 300,000 to 400,000 clones; 70% to 90% of them were counted only once. The ten largest make up approximately 2.9% of the sample. Material: peripheral blood. Receptors originate from a human donor in a cohort sampled during active COVID-19.

The chain links TRBV12-1 to TRBJ2-1; the D call of TRBD1 is as the table states it, not checked on the DNA. TRBV12-1 is flagged as a pseudogene. The CDR3 has 17 residues. The CDR3 loop reads CASNPLCPGTAYNEQFF. In nucleotides, the CDR3 is TGTGCCAGCAACCCCCTTTGCCCCGGGACAGCCTACAATGAGCAGTTCTTC.

The chain has TRBV3-1 (or the pseudogene TRBV3-2) and TRBJ2-3, with TRBD2 matching over 15 bases. Trimming at V came to 4 bases and at J to 4 bases, leaving 15 bases not matched to a gene. Germline V CDR1 and CDR2: LGHDT, YNNKEL (reference sequence). CDR3 length equals 20 residues. The CDR3 here is CASSPLGTSGRLNGPDTQYF. CDR3 nucleotide sequence: TGTGCCAGCAGCCCCTTGGGGACTAGCGGGAGGCTGAATGGCCCAGATACGCAGTATTTT.